This entry describes one TCR beta chain. The CDR3 has 12 amino acids. V was clipped by 10 bases and J by 2 bases, with 10 bases between them. Germline V gives CDR1 LGHNT, CDR2 FRNRAP. Amplification yielded TCR beta CDR3 regions, with RNA transcripts as the source. The TCR CDR3 first-round RT-PCR relied on the HTBI primer set. TCRdb reprocessed the multiplex PCR reads with MiXCR, giving one entry per CDR3 protein. The sample yields hundreds of thousands of distinct CDR3 sequences, approximately 20% seen once. These data originate in a study of T cells in Graves' hyperthyroidism and ophthalmopathy. Out of approximately 10 ml of fresh peripheral blood came the PBMCs.

This sequence was found in a man aged 30 to 45 with Graves' ophthalmopathy. The material sequenced was blood. This chain connects TRBV12-5 to TRBJ2-3, with D unresolved. The CDR3: CATTSTTDTQYF. CDR3 in DNA: TGTGCTACTACTTCTACCACAGATACGCAGTATTTT.